The clone carrying this T cell receptor beta chain was recorded a few times. What it binds is not known. This may be a read error, as it is one base from a much larger clone. Each 10 ml fresh peripheral blood draw supplied the PBMCs. Regions amplified from RNA transcripts were the TCR beta CDR3 regions. TCR CDR3 underwent first-round RT-PCR with the HTBI primer set. Each CDR3 protein is one row after TCRdb ran MiXCR on the multiplex PCR reads. In the table there are about 350,000 distinct CDR3 sequences, around 13% of which are singletons. The data derive from a study of T cells in Graves' hyperthyroidism and ophthalmopathy. About the research overall: Once the initial diagnosis was made, peripheral blood was obtained before any treatment.

Findings and limits, study-wide: Onset of ophthalmopathy came a median around 7.1 months after the model predicted it. Blood also contained most expanded thyroid clonotypes above 0.001.

This sequence was found in a woman aged 30 to 39 with Graves' hyperthyroidism. Sequencing used blood.

In nucleotides, the CDR3 is TGTGCCGGCAGTGCCAGCGGACTGGTACTCAATGAGCAGTTCTTC. Protein sequence: CAGSASGLVLNEQFF. This sequence joins TRBV28 and TRBJ2-1; maybe TRBD2 (5 bases). This CDR3 has 15 residues. Germline assignment: CDR1 MDHEN and CDR2 SYDVKM.